The clone carrying this TCR beta chain was found a few times. The data were taken from a study of blood T cell repertoires in COVID-19. A Seattle source enrolled patients during active infection and followed them longitudinally. V dropped 5 bases and J dropped 7; count of bases not matched to a gene: 6. The V gene's germline CDR1 is MNHEY and CDR2 SVGEGT. This CDR3 region has 13 residues. Clones were sequenced by immunoSEQ multiplex PCR, and TCRdb holds only the in-frame ones, with some missing. Of approximately 200,000 clones in the sample, approximately 80% are singletons; the top ten hold roughly 7.8%.

This sequence was found in a woman at least 80 years old with COVID-19, enrolled during active disease. The sample taken for sequencing was peripheral blood. The gene calls are TRBV6-2 or TRBV6-3 and TRBJ1-1, with TRBD1 matching over 8 bases. CDR3 DNA: TGTGCCAGCAGTAAAAGGACAGGGTTTGAAGCTTTCTTT. Protein product: CASSKRTGFEAFF.